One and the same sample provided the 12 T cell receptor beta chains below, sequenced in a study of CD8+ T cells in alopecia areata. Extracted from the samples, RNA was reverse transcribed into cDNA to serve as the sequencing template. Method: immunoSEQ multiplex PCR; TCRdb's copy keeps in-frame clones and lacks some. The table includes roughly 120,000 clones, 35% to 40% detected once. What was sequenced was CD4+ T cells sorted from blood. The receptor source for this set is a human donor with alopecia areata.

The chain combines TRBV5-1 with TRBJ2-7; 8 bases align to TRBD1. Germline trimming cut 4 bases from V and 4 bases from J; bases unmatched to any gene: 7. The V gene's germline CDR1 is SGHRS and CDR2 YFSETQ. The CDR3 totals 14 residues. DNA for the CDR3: TGCGCCAGCAGCCGTCCCGGGACAGGTTACGAGCAGTACTTC. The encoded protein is CASSRPGTGYEQYF.

CDR3 sequence reads: CASSLDRARAGYTF. The CDR3 region has the DNA TGCGCCAGCAGCTTGGACAGGGCACGTGCGGGCTACACCTTC. The chain uses TRBV5-1 and TRBJ1-2; maybe TRBD1 (6 bases). The germline gives CDR1 SGHRS, CDR2 YFSETQ. The CDR3 covers 14 residues. Deletions cut 0 bases from V and 8 bases from J, with 14 bases between. The whole variable domain, remainder taken from reference TRBV5-1 and TRBJ1-2, is KAGVTQTPRYLIKTRGQQVTLSCSPISGHRSVSWYQQTPGQGLQFLFEYFSETQRNKGNFPGRFSGRQFSNSRSEMNVSTLELGDSALYLCASSLDRARAGYTFGSGTRLTVV.

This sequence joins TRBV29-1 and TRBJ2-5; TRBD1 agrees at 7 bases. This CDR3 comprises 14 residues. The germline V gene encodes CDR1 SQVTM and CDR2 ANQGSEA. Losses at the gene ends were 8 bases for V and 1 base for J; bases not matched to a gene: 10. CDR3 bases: TGCAGCACCTCTGGACAGGTGGGCCAAGAGACCCAGTACTTC. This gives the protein CSTSGQVGQETQYF.

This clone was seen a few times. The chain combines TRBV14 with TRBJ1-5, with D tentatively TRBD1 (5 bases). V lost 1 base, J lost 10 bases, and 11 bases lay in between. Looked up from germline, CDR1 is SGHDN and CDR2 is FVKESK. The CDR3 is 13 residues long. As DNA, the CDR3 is TGTGCCAGCAGCCAAGGGGGGTTAAGACCCCAGCATTTT. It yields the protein CASSQGGLRPQHF.

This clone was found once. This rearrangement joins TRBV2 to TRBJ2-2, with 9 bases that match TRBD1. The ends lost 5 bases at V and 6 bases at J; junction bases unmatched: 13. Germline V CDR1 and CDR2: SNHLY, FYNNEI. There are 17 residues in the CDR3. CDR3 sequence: CASSRQGVDWKAGELFF. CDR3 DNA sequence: TGTGCCAGCAGTCGACAGGGGGTGGATTGGAAAGCCGGGGAGCTGTTTTTT.

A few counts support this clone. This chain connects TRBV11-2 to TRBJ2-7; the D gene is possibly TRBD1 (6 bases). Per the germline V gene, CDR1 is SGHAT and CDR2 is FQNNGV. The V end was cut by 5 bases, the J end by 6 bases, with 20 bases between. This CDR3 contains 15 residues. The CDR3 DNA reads TGTGCCAGCAGCGGTAACCCACAGGGACGGGCCGAGCAGTACTTC. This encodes CASSGNPQGRAEQYF.

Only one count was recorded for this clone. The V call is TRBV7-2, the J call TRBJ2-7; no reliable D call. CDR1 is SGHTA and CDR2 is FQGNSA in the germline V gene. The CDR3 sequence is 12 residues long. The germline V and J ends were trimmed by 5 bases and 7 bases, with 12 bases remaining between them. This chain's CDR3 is CASSANPWEQYF. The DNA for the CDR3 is TGTGCCAGCAGCGCCAACCCTTGGGAGCAGTACTTC.

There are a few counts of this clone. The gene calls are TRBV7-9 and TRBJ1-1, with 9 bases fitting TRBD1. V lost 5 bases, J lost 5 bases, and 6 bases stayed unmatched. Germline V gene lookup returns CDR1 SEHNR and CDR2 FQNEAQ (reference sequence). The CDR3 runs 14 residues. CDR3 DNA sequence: TGTGCCAGCAGCCGTGGGACAGGGCCTACTGAAGCTTTCTTT. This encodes CASSRGTGPTEAFF.

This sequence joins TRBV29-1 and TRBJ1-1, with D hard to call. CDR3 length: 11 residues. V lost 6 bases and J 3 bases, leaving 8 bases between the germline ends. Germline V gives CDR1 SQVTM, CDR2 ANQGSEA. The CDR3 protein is CSVSKDTEAFF. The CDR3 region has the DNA TGCAGCGTGAGCAAGGACACTGAAGCTTTCTTT.

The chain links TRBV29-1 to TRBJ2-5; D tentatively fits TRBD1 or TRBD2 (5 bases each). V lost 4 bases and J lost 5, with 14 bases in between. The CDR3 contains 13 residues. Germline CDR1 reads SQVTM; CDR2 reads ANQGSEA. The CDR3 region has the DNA TGCAGCGTTGGGGGGTCGGGGTACGAGACCCAGTACTTC. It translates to CSVGGSGYETQYF.

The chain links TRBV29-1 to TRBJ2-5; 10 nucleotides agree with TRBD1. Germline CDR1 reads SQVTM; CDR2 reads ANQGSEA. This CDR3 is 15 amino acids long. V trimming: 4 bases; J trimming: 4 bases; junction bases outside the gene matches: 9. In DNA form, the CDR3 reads TGCAGCGTTGGGGGACAGGGGCCATTTCGAGAGACCCAGTACTTC. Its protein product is CSVGGQGPFRETQYF. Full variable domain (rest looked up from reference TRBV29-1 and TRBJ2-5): SAVISQKPSRDICQRGTSLTIQCQVDSQVTMMFWYRQQPGQSLTLIATANQGSEATYESGFVIDKFPISRPNLTFSTLTVSNMSPEDSSIYLCSVGGQGPFRETQYFGPGTRLLVL.

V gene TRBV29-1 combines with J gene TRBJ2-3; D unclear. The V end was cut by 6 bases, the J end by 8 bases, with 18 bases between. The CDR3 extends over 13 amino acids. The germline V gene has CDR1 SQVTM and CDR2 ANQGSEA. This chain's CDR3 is CSVGPGNSGTQYF. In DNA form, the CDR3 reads TGCAGCGTCGGACCTGGAAATTCCGGTACGCAGTATTTT.